Listed below are T cell receptor beta chains from one sample, sequenced in a study of metastatic and nonmetastatic thyroid tumors. TCRdb reanalyzed the PCR reads with MiXCR. The table lists 45,000 or so clones, less than 4.5% of them singletons. The sample was blood. These receptors originate from a female donor with papillary thyroid cancer or a benign thyroid nodule (not recorded which). Some clones in this sample may be carry-over from other donors' samples. Both conserved end residues are part of each CDR3. The D gene is left open where the match is weak. Only some rows state a clone size, as once, few, many or a class for expanded clones.

J gene	V gene	clone size	D gene	CDR3 protein
TRBJ1-3	TRBV20-1	many	-	CSAPDLRGGNTIYF
TRBJ2-1	TRBV12-3/TRBV12-4	many	TRBD2	CASSSVAGSNEQFF
TRBJ2-6	TRBV12-3/TRBV12-4	-	-	CASRTGSGANVLTF
TRBJ1-2	TRBV6-1	medium-sized	TRBD1	CASRIPGQGPFDGYTF
TRBJ1-1	TRBV5-4	many	-	CASSWGARTEAFF
TRBJ1-5	TRBV12-3/TRBV12-4	many	-	CASSLDRNQPQHF
TRBJ2-3	TRBV11-2	few	TRBD2	CASSLAGPISTDTQYF
TRBJ2-1	TRBV12-3/TRBV12-4	many	TRBD1	CASTLSGTGDNEQFF
TRBJ2-1	TRBV2	few	-	CASRGNEQFF
TRBJ2-7	TRBV30	many	TRBD2	CAWSVRASGRGYEQYF
TRBJ2-3	TRBV11-3	many	TRBD2	CASSATSGSLGDTQYF
TRBJ2-3	TRBV15	few	TRBD2	CATSPGRWSTDTQYF
TRBJ2-7	TRBV27	few	-	CASSRGSVYEKYF
TRBJ2-5	TRBV10-3	many	TRBD2	CAISLSGRGETQYF
TRBJ1-1	TRBV15	many	TRBD1	CATSREGQGGPAAYTEAFF
TRBJ2-1	TRBV6-1	medium-sized	TRBD2	CASSDGLAGVDEQFF
TRBJ2-3	TRBV6-2/TRBV6-3	-	TRBD1	CEGNMGQVETDTQYF
TRBJ1-1	TRBV29-1	many	-	CSVEDQNTEAFF
TRBJ2-3	TRBV12-3/TRBV12-4	few	TRBD2	CASREDGTITDTQYF
TRBJ2-2	TRBV6-1	many	TRBD1	CASRISGQGTGELFF